These 5 T cell receptor beta chains share one sample of origin, sequenced in a study of blood T cell repertoires in COVID-19 (dated by TCRdb to 2020 to 2022). Library preparation used the immunoSEQ multiplex PCR assay. This is the immuneACCESS table as TCRdb keeps it, with only in-frame sequences that have V and J called. A part of the clones is gone; compared with another copy, unresolved V genes explain less than half, and the rest is unexplained. A total of over 130,000 clones appear in this sample, roughly 90% of them only once. The ten biggest clones cover about 4% of the sample. The specimen was peripheral blood. The receptors shown here come from an older woman with active or convalescent COVID-19.

V gene TRBV6-2 or TRBV6-3 combines with J gene TRBJ1-1; maybe TRBD1 (6 bases). Per germline, CDR1 MNHEY and CDR2 SVGEGT. The CDR3 is 14 residues long. Between the trimmed V and J ends, which lost 2 bases and 1 base, there was a span of 8 bases. The CDR3 coding sequence is TGTGCCAGCAGTTACCGGACAGCGAACACTGAAGCTTTCTTT. This gives the protein CASSYRTANTEAFF.

The V call is TRBV20-1, the J call TRBJ1-1; TRBD1 aligns across 7 bases. This CDR3 comprises 15 residues. Germline CDR1 and CDR2: DFQATT and SNEGSKA (reference sequence). V shed 3 bases and J 4 bases; nucleotides not matched to a gene: 11. The CDR3 nucleotides are TGCAGTGCTAGTCGGGCGACAGGGAGAGGCACTGAAGCTTTCTTT. It translates to CSASRATGRGTEAFF.

The chain has TRBV27 and TRBJ2-1, with 9 bases matching TRBD1. This CDR3 region has 14 residues. The germline V gene encodes CDR1 MNHEY and CDR2 SMNVEV (reference sequence). With V trimmed by 8 bases and J by 3 bases, 5 bases remained unmatched. The CDR3 nucleotides read TGTGCCAGCGTGGGACAGGGATACTACAATGAGCAGTTCTTC. Encoded protein: CASVGQGYYNEQFF.

The J gene is TRBJ2-5, the V gene TRBV10-3; TRBD2 matches 9 bases. Germline CDR1 is ENHRY and CDR2 is SYGVKD. Trimming cost V 4 bases and J 5 bases; bases outside gene matches: 5. The CDR3 spans 14 residues. The CDR3 spells CAISVGLATETQYF. CDR3 bases: TGTGCCATCAGTGTAGGACTAGCGACGGAGACCCAGTACTTC.

The chain is built from TRBV5-4 and TRBJ1-2; 9 bases are shared with TRBD1. This CDR3 has 15 residues. Germline-derived CDR1 and CDR2 are SGHNT and YYREEE (reference sequence). Trimming removed 1 base from V and 3 bases from J; junction bases left unmatched: 4. The CDR3 coding sequence is TGTGCCAGCAGCTTGAGAACAGGGGGCGACTATGGCTACACCTTC. Translating gives CASSLRTGGDYGYTF.